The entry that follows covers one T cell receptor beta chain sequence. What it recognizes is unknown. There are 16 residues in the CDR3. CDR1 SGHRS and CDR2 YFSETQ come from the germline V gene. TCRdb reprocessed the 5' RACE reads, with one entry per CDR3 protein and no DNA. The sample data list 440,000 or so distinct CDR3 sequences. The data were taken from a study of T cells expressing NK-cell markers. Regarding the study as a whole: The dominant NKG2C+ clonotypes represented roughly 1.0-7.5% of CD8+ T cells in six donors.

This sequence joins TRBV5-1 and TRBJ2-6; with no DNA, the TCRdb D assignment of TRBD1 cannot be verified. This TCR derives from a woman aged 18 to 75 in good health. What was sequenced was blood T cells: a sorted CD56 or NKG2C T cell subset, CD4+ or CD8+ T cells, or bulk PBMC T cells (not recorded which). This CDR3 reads CASSPGGVSGANVLTF.